The 18 T cell receptor beta chains below come from one sample, sequenced in a study of blood T cell repertoires in COVID-19. Sequenced by immunoSEQ multiplex PCR; TCRdb stores in-frame clones only, minus some. This table holds 50,000 to 70,000 clones, over 75% found once. Sequenced input: peripheral blood. The receptors were gathered from a man between 60 and 75 years old with active or convalescent COVID-19.

CDR3 sequence: CASSRNRGGGEKLFF. In DNA, the CDR3 is TGTGCCAGCAGCCGGAACAGGGGTGGAGGAGAAAAACTGTTTTTT. The chain has TRBV7-7 and TRBJ1-4; 7 bases fit TRBD1. CDR1 SSHAT and CDR2 FNYEAQ come from the germline V gene (reference sequence). This CDR3 comprises 15 residues. After removal of 5 bases from V and 8 bases from J, the junction contained 11 bases not matched to a gene.

The rearrangement links TRBV28 to TRBJ1-2; 7 bases map to TRBD1. This CDR3 has 14 amino acids. Germline V gene data show CDR1 as MDHEN and CDR2 as SYDVKM. V was pared by 6 bases and J by 4 bases, with 8 bases of the junction left unmatched. This chain's CDR3 is CASRLTGSSYGYTF. The CDR3 DNA reads TGTGCCAGCAGGCTGACAGGGTCGAGCTATGGCTACACCTTC.

This chain connects TRBV5-1 to TRBJ1-4; 11 bases map to TRBD1. Germline values: CDR1 SGHRS, CDR2 YFSETQ. CDR3 size: 18 residues. V lost 0 bases and J lost 2; bases outside the gene matches: 6. CDR3 loop: CASSLEGQGATTNEKLFF. DNA of the CDR3: TGCGCCAGCAGCTTGGAAGGACAGGGGGCGACTACTAATGAAAAACTGTTTTTT. The whole variable domain, remainder taken from reference TRBV5-1 and TRBJ1-4, is KAGVTQTPRYLIKTRGQQVTLSCSPISGHRSVSWYQQTPGQGLQFLFEYFSETQRNKGNFPGRFSGRQFSNSRSEMNVSTLELGDSALYLCASSLEGQGATTNEKLFFGSGTQLSVL.

The CDR3 is CASSILAGDTYNEQFF. The CDR3 coding sequence is TGTGCCAGTAGTATCCTAGCAGGGGATACCTACAATGAGCAGTTCTTC. This sequence joins TRBV19 and TRBJ2-1, with a tentative D call TRBD1 (6 bases). Trimming took 3 bases from V and 2 from J, leaving 14 bases between them. The germline V gene has CDR1 LNHDA and CDR2 SQIVND (reference sequence). This CDR3 spans 16 amino acids. Looking up the rest from reference TRBV19 and TRBJ2-1 gives the full variable domain: DGGITQSPKYLFRKEGQNVTLSCEQNLNHDAMYWYRQDPGQGLRLIYYSQIVNDFQKGDIAEGYSVSREKKESFPLTVTSAQKNPTAFYLCASSILAGDTYNEQFFGPGTRLTVL.

The V call is TRBV11-3, the J call TRBJ2-5, with TRBD1 identical over 7 bases. Germline V gives CDR1 SGHNT, CDR2 YENEEA. This CDR3 has 15 residues. With V trimmed by 1 base and J by 2 bases, 4 bases remained unmatched. Here the CDR3 reads CASSLGGTAQETQYF. In DNA, the CDR3 is TGTGCCAGCAGCTTAGGGGGGACAGCGCAAGAGACCCAGTACTTC.

The chain carries TRBV2 and TRBJ1-6, with a weak D call TRBD1 (6 bases). Germline V gene sequence: CDR1 SNHLY, CDR2 FYNNEI. This CDR3 contains 13 residues. V gave up 6 bases and J gave up 7 bases, with 10 bases separating them. The CDR3 DNA follows: TGTGCCAGCAGAGAAACAGGGAATTCACCCCTCCACTTT. This codes for CASRETGNSPLHF.

J is TRBJ1-2 and V is TRBV13; 9 bases are shared with TRBD1. CDR3 size: 14 residues. Losses at the gene ends were 5 bases for V and 5 bases for J; bases not matched to a gene: 6. The V gene's germline CDR1 is PRHDT and CDR2 FYEKMQ (reference sequence). This CDR3 is CASSATGGNYGYTF. DNA of the CDR3: TGTGCCAGCAGCGCTACAGGGGGCAATTATGGCTACACCTTC.

V is TRBV27 and J is TRBJ1-3; D gene uncertain. The V end lost 10 bases, the J end lost 7 bases, and 14 bases lay between the germline ends. Looked up from germline, CDR1 is MNHEY and CDR2 is SMNVEV (reference sequence). This CDR3 is built from 12 residues. CDR3 residues: CATRSSGNTIYF. The CDR3 nucleotides are TGTGCCACCCGGTCGTCGGGGAACACCATATATTTT.

This sequence joins TRBV6-2 or TRBV6-3 and TRBJ1-1; 9 bases are a match to TRBD1. The germline V gene has CDR1 MNHEY and CDR2 SVGEGT. Trimming at V came to 5 bases and at J to 8 bases, leaving 9 bases not matched to a gene. CDR3 length: 14 residues. The CDR3 bases are TGTGCCAGCAGTGGTGTGGGACAGGGAGGAGAAGCTTTCTTT. It translates to CASSGVGQGGEAFF.

The rearrangement joins TRBV7-9 to TRBJ2-3, with 8 bases that match TRBD2. V lost 3 bases and J lost 6; bases outside the gene matches: 5. Germline CDR1 SEHNR, CDR2 FQNEAQ (reference sequence). The CDR3 covers 14 residues. CDR3 in DNA: TGTGCCAGCAGCTTCGGACTAGCTGTCGATACGCAGTATTTT. The encoded protein is CASSFGLAVDTQYF.

This clone has a single count. V is TRBV29-1 and J is TRBJ1-2; TRBD1 matches at 12 bases. V lost 5 bases and J lost 2; bases outside the gene matches: 6. This CDR3 has 15 residues. Looked up from germline, CDR1 is SQVTM and CDR2 is ANQGSEA. The CDR3 is CSVTKGQGANYGYTF. The CDR3 DNA reads as TGCAGCGTTACAAAGGGACAGGGGGCCAACTATGGCTACACCTTC.

The chain recombines TRBV6-2 or TRBV6-3 with TRBJ1-1; a weak D match, TRBD1 (5 bases). Germline loops: CDR1 MNHEY, CDR2 SVGEGT. V gave up 0 bases and J gave up 5 bases, with 13 bases separating them. The CDR3 sequence is 15 residues long. The CDR3, as DNA: TGTGCCAGCAGTTACTCGGTTGGGTCAGGGACTGAAGCTTTCTTT. Residues: CASSYSVGSGTEAFF.

The chain is built from TRBV11-3 and TRBJ1-6, with D unresolved. V lost 2 bases, J lost 8 bases, and 7 bases lay in between. The CDR3 contains 13 residues. Germline CDR1 and CDR2: SGHNT and YENEEA. CDR3 amino acids: CASSLRSDSPLHF. The DNA for the CDR3 is TGTGCCAGCAGCTTACGGTCGGATTCACCCCTCCACTTT.

This sequence joins TRBV18 and TRBJ1-1; D remains unclear. Deletions cut 2 bases from V and 0 bases from J, with 4 bases between. The CDR3 contains 13 residues. Germline V lookup: CDR1 KGHSH, CDR2 LQKENI. In DNA form, the CDR3 reads TGTGCCAGCTCACCAGACATGAACACTGAAGCTTTCTTT. Translated: CASSPDMNTEAFF.

This clone has a single count. This sequence joins TRBV11-2 and TRBJ2-7, with a weak D call TRBD2 (6 bases). V lost 5 bases and J 9 bases, leaving 17 bases between the germline ends. Germline CDR1 reads SGHAT; CDR2 reads FQNNGV. The CDR3 has 13 amino acids. This CDR3 reads CASSESAEGGQYF. DNA for the CDR3: TGTGCCAGCAGCGAAAGCGCGGAGGGCGGGCAGTACTTC.

The V and J genes are TRBV7-2 and TRBJ2-7; TRBD2 is a possible D gene (6 bases). V was pared by 6 bases and J by 0 bases, with 15 bases between. Germline CDR1 SGHTA, CDR2 FQGNSA. The CDR3 spans 15 residues. The CDR3 nucleotides are TGTGCCAGCAGTTCAGGGACCGGGAGCTCCTACGAGCAGTACTTC. It encodes CASSSGTGSSYEQYF.

The chain joins TRBV20-1 to TRBJ1-2; the D is unclear. CDR1 and CDR2 (germline): DFQATT, SNEGSKA (reference sequence). The CDR3 has 12 amino acids. Trimming stripped 3 bases from V and 2 bases from J, with 7 bases between. The CDR3 loop reads CSASAQNYGYTF. In nucleotides, the CDR3 is TGCAGTGCTAGTGCACAGAACTATGGCTACACCTTC.

The chain employs TRBV5-1 and TRBJ2-3; D gene unclear. Looked up from germline, CDR1 is SGHRS and CDR2 is YFSETQ. The CDR3 sequence is 15 residues long. The germline V and J ends were trimmed by 4 bases and 0 bases, with 12 bases remaining between them. CDR3 nucleotide sequence: TGCGCCAGCAGCCTCCAGAACCCTAGCACAGATACGCAGTATTTT. It encodes CASSLQNPSTDTQYF.